The present T cell receptor beta chain was sequenced within a study of blood T cell repertoires in COVID-19. V was shortened by 6 bases and J by 8 bases, with 22 bases between the two germline ends. This CDR3 region has 15 residues. Germline CDR1 SGHAT, CDR2 FQNNGV. In the authors' methods: Quantification of nucleated cells was approximated via reference gene primer amplification. Measured with immunoSEQ multiplex PCR; TCRdb has only the in-frame clones, and not every one. V and J calls plus clone size are reproduced from that table; the DNA served to infer D and trimming. The table records hundreds of thousands of clones, about 89% of them present only once.

This chain links TRBV11-2 with TRBJ1-2; D is perhaps TRBD1 (6 bases). The TCR originated in a woman between 50 and 59 years old with COVID-19, enrolled during active disease. The sample consisted of peripheral blood. The CDR3 reads CASRRIMWRGGGYTF. The CDR3 bases are TGTGCCAGCAGGCGAATAATGTGGAGGGGGGGCGGCTACACCTTC.